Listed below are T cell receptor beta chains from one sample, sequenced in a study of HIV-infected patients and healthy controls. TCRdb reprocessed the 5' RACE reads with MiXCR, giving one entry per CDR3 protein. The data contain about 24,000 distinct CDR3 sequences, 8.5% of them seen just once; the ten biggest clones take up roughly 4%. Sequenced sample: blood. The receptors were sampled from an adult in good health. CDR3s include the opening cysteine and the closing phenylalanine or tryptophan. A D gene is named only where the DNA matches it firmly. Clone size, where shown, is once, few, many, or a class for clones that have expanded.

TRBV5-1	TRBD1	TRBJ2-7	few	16	CASSWGGQGVSYEQYF	TGCGCCAGCAGCTGGGGGGGACAGGGGGTATCCTACGAGCAGTACTTC
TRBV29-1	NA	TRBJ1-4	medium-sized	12	CSGDGGGEKLFF	TGCAGCGGGGACGGAGGGGGTGAAAAACTGTTTTTT
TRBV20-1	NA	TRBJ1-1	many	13	CSATGPPNTEAFF	TGCAGTGCTACAGGGCCACCCAACACTGAAGCTTTCTTT
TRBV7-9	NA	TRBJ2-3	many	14	CASSFERSTDTQYF	TGTGCCAGCAGCTTTGAACGGAGCACAGATACGCAGTATTTT
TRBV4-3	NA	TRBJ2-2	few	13	CASSPGWGGELFF	TGCGCCAGCAGCCCGGGTTGGGGCGGGGAGCTGTTTTTT
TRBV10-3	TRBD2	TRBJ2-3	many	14	CAGGSGISTDTQYF	TGTGCCGGGGGGAGCGGGATCAGCACAGATACGCAGTATTTT
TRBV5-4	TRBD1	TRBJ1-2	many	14	CASSLQGFDYGYTF	TGTGCCAGCAGCCTACAGGGGTTTGACTATGGCTACACCTTC
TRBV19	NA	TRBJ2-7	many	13	CASTTNGGYEQYF	TGTGCCAGTACTACCAACGGCGGCTACGAGCAGTACTTC
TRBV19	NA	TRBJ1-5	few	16	CASSTIQGPLNQPQHF	TGTGCCAGTAGTACCATACAGGGTCCTCTAAATCAGCCCCAGCATTTT
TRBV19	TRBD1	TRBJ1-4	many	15	CASRDLDRPNEKLFF	TGTGCCAGTAGAGACCTGGACAGGCCTAATGAAAAACTGTTTTTT
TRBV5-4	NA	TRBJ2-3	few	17	CASSASFPGEKPDTQYF	TGTGCCAGCAGCGCTTCTTTCCCGGGGGAGAAACCAGATACGCAGTATTTT
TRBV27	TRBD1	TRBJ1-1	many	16	CASSLFGTDTNTEAFF	TGTGCCAGCAGTCTATTCGGGACAGATACGAACACTGAAGCTTTCTTT
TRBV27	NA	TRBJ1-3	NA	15	CASSFDRFSGNTIYF	TGTGCCAGCAGTTTCGACAGGTTCTCTGGAAACACCATATATTTT
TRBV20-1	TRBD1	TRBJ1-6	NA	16	CSARGNRGAYNSPLHF	TGCAGTGCTAGAGGTAACAGGGGTGCCTATAATTCACCCCTCCACTTT
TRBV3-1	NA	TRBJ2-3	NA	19	CASSLGGGGAISSTDTQYF	TGTGCCAGCAGCCTGGGAGGGGGGGGTGCGATTAGTAGCACAGATACGCAGTATTTT
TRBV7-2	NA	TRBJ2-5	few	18	CASSFLLSFEGVDETQYF	TGTGCCAGCAGCTTTCTCTTATCCTTCGAGGGGGTTGACGAGACCCAGTACTTC
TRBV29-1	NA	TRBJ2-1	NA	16	CSVPGHDFRSYNEQFF	TGCAGCGTGCCGGGACACGATTTTCGCTCCTACAATGAGCAGTTCTTC
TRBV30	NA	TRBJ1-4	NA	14	CASPAVDRVEKLFF	TGTGCCTCCCCGGCGGTCGACCGCGTTGAAAAACTGTTTTTT
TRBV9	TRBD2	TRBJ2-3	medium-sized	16	CASSVVASGGVDTQYF	TGTGCCAGCAGCGTAGTGGCTAGCGGGGGAGTAGATACGCAGTATTTT
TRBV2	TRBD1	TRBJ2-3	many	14	CASRRTGRTDTQYF	TGTGCCAGCAGAAGGACAGGGCGCACAGATACGCAGTATTTT
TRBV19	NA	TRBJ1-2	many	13	CASSISQGRGYTF	TGTGCCAGTAGTATTTCGCAGGGTCGTGGCTACACCTTC
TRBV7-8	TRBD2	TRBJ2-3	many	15	CASSWSGGAGDTQYF	TGTGCCAGCAGCTGGAGCGGGGGGGCTGGAGATACGCAGTATTTT
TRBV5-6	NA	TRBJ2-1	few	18	CASSSKVEAFSIKGEQFF	TGTGCCAGCAGCTCCAAAGTCGAGGCCTTCTCAATCAAGGGTGAGCAGTTCTTC
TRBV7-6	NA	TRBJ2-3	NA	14	CASSLAGGTDTQYF	TGTGCCAGCAGCTTAGCAGGGGGCACAGATACGCAGTATTTT
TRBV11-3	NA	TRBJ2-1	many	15	CASSLDAGPYNEQFF	TGTGCCAGCAGCTTAGACGCAGGCCCCTACAATGAGCAGTTCTTC
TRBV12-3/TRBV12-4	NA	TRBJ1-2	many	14	CASRRDVANYGYTF	TGTGCCAGCAGACGGGACGTAGCTAACTATGGCTACACCTTC
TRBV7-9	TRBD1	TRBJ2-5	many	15	CASSPDRGPPETQYF	TGTGCCAGCAGCCCGGACAGGGGTCCTCCAGAGACCCAGTACTTC
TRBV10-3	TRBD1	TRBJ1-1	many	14	CAIRSGQGNTEAFF	TGTGCCATCAGATCGGGACAGGGTAACACTGAAGCTTTCTTT
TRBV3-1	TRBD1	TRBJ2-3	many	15	CASSLGTAPGSTQYF	TGTGCCAGCAGCCTCGGGACAGCCCCCGGATCTACGCAGTATTTT
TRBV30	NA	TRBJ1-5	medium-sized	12	CACTGRGQPQHF	TGTGCCTGTACAGGGAGGGGTCAGCCCCAGCATTTT
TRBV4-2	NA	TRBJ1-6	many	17	CASSQDRPGGVVSPLHF	TGTGCCAGCAGCCAAGATAGGCCGGGCGGGGTCGTGTCACCCCTCCACTTT
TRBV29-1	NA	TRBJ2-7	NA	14	CSAVKQDPAYEQYF	TGCAGCGCTGTAAAACAGGATCCTGCCTACGAGCAGTACTTC
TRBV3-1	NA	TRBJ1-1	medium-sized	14	CASSQQRSNTEAFF	TGTGCCAGCAGCCAACAGAGAAGTAACACTGAAGCTTTCTTT
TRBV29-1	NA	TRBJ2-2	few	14	CSVQNGQRTGELFF	TGCAGCGTCCAGAACGGACAAAGGACCGGGGAGCTGTTTTTT
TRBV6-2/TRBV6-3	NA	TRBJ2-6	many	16	CASSYRRASGANVLTF	TGTGCCAGCAGTTATAGGAGGGCCTCTGGGGCCAACGTCCTGACTTTC
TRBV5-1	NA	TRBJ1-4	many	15	CASKTTGLPPEKLFF	TGCGCCAGCAAAACTACAGGATTGCCTCCTGAAAAACTGTTTTTT
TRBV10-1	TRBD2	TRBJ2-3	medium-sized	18	CASSDPSPGLAGGHTQYF	TGCGCCAGCAGTGACCCCAGCCCTGGACTAGCGGGGGGACATACGCAGTATTTT
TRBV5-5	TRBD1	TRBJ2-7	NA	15	CASGGPGQGYDEQYF	TGTGCCAGCGGAGGCCCGGGACAGGGGTATGACGAGCAGTACTTC
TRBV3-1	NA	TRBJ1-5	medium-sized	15	CASSQEGPRGQPQHF	TGTGCCAGCAGCCAAGAAGGTCCAAGGGGACAGCCCCAGCATTTT
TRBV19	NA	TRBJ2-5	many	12	CASRSSSETQYF	TGTGCCAGTAGGTCCAGCTCGGAGACCCAGTACTTC
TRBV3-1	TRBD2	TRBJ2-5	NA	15	CASSLPGLAGETQYF	TGTGCCAGCAGTCTACCGGGACTAGCGGGGGAGACCCAGTACTTC
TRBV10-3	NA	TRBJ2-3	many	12	CAIKVASDTQYF	TGTGCCATCAAAGTAGCTTCAGATACGCAGTATTTT
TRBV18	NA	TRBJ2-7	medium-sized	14	CASSPRDDSYEQYF	TGTGCCAGCTCACCCCGGGACGACTCCTACGAGCAGTACTTC
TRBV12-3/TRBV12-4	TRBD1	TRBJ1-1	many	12	CASGPDRVQAFF	TGTGCCAGCGGGCCTGACAGGGTTCAAGCTTTCTTT
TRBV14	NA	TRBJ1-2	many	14	CASSRQGANYGYTF	TGTGCCAGCAGCAGGCAGGGAGCTAACTATGGCTACACCTTC
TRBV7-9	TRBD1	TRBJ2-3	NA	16	CASSPTGTASTDTQYF	TGTGCCAGCAGCCCGACCGGGACAGCCAGCACAGATACGCAGTATTTT
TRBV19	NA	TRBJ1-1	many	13	CASSDSSNTEAFF	TGTGCCAGCTCGGACAGCTCCAACACTGAAGCTTTCTTT
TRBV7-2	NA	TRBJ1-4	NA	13	CASSLGGYEKLFF	TGTGCCAGCAGCTTAGGGGGGTATGAAAAACTGTTTTTT
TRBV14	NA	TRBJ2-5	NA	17	CASSQDAITGYQETQYF	TGTGCCAGCAGCCAGGACGCGATAACAGGGTACCAAGAGACCCAGTACTTC